These 18 T cell receptor beta chains were all obtained from the same sample, sequenced in a study of shared clonotypes between healthy human individuals. The repertoire was sequenced with immunoSEQ multiplex PCR; TCRdb's copy has only in-frame clones and lacks some. The sample carries roughly 2 million clones, 90% to 95% recorded once. Sequences were obtained from naive CD4+ T cells sorted from blood. Subset defined: CD45RA+ positively selected. These receptors were collected from a man between 18 and 35 years old in good health.

The chain employs TRBV7-2 and TRBJ2-7, with D perhaps TRBD1 (5 bases). This CDR3 has 15 amino acids. V was cut by 3 bases and J by 2 bases, with 14 bases left in between. CDR1 and CDR2 from the germline V gene are SGHTA and FQGNSA. The CDR3 protein is CASSLSQGNAYEQYF. The DNA of the CDR3 is TGTGCCAGCAGCTTGAGCCAGGGTAACGCCTACGAGCAGTACTTC.

Concerning this clone itself: Other DNA sequences within the sample encode an identical CDR3. This chain connects TRBV5-1 to TRBJ2-5; 8 bases are shared with TRBD1. The germline gives CDR1 SGHRS, CDR2 YFSETQ. The CDR3 has 14 amino acids. V was pared by 4 bases and J by 4 bases, with 6 bases of the junction left unmatched. In nucleotides, the CDR3 is TGCGCCAGCAGCCCAACAGGGGGGATAGAGACCCAGTACTTC. The encoded protein is CASSPTGGIETQYF.

Details on this clone: The same CDR3 also results from other DNA sequences found in this sample. The gene calls are TRBV5-6 and TRBJ1-6; D possibly corresponds to TRBD1 (5 bases). The length of the CDR3 is 15 residues. Trimming pared 0 bases from V and 10 bases from J, leaving 14 bases between. The germline V gene has CDR1 SGHDT and CDR2 YYEEEE. The CDR3 bases are TGTGCCAGCAGCTTGGGGCAGGGCCTTGGGTCACCCCTCCACTTT. This codes for CASSLGQGLGSPLHF.

To note about this clone: Other DNA variants within this sample encode the same CDR3. The CDR3 protein is CASSEAGTNEKLFF. The CDR3 region has the DNA TGTGCCAGCAGTGAAGCGGGGACTAATGAAAAACTGTTTTTT. The chain employs TRBV2 and TRBJ1-4; D gene ambiguous. The CDR3 has 14 residues. The V gene lost 0 bases and the J gene lost 2 bases, with 4 bases spanning the gap. CDR1 is SNHLY and CDR2 is FYNNEI in the germline V gene.

The chain links TRBV28 to TRBJ2-7; TRBD2 is a possible D gene (7 bases). This CDR3 is 15 amino acids long. V dropped 7 bases and J dropped 0 bases, with 16 bases sitting between them. CDR1 is MDHEN, CDR2 SYDVKM, per germline. The CDR3 here is CASTLGGAYSYEQYF. The CDR3 bases are TGTGCCAGCACCCTGGGGGGGGCGTACTCCTACGAGCAGTACTTC.

V usage is TRBV29-1 and J usage is TRBJ1-2, with 7 positions matching TRBD1. This CDR3 is 13 amino acids long. V lost 6 bases, J lost 9 bases, and 13 bases stayed unmatched. Germline CDR1 SQVTM, CDR2 ANQGSEA. The CDR3 sequence is CSVRPPGQSSYTF. For the CDR3, the DNA is TGCAGCGTGCGACCACCGGGACAGAGTAGCTACACCTTC. Combining the CDR3 with reference TRBV29-1 and TRBJ1-2 gives the whole variable domain SAVISQKPSRDICQRGTSLTIQCQVDSQVTMMFWYRQQPGQSLTLIATANQGSEATYESGFVIDKFPISRPNLTFSTLTVSNMSPEDSSIYLCSVRPPGQSSYTFGSGTRLTVV.

The V call is TRBV6-1, the J call TRBJ1-5, with D unclear. The CDR3 is 13 amino acids. Germline V lookup: CDR1 MNHNS, CDR2 SASEGT. Trimming took off 6 bases at V and 3 bases at J, with 9 bases between the two ends. This CDR3 reads CASRWEPNQPQHF. The CDR3, as DNA: TGTGCCAGCAGATGGGAACCCAATCAGCCCCAGCATTTT.

The chain links TRBV6-5 to TRBJ2-3; 8 bases map to TRBD1. The CDR3 contains 14 residues. Trimming at V came to 6 bases and at J to 4 bases, leaving 6 bases not matched to a gene. The V gene's germline CDR1 is MNHEY and CDR2 SVGAGI. This CDR3 is CASRPTGGADTQYF. CDR3 coding DNA: TGTGCCAGCAGACCAACAGGGGGTGCAGATACGCAGTATTTT.

DNA of the CDR3: TGTGCCAGCAGTTACTCGTGGCAGGGCACAGATACGCAGTATTTT. This encodes CASSYSWQGTDTQYF. The J gene is TRBJ2-3, the V gene TRBV6-5; no clear D gene. Trimming removed 0 bases from V and 1 base from J, with 8 bases in between. Germline V gene sequence: CDR1 MNHEY, CDR2 SVGAGI. This CDR3 contains 15 residues.

The chain has TRBV6-5 and TRBJ1-2; TRBD1 matches at 9 bases. CDR3 length equals 14 residues. The trim removed 6 bases at V and 4 bases at J, leaving 6 bases unmatched. CDR1 is MNHEY and CDR2 is SVGAGI in the germline V gene. CDR3: CASRGTGPGYGYTF. In nucleotides, the CDR3 is TGTGCCAGCAGAGGGACAGGGCCGGGCTATGGCTACACCTTC.

The table lists this clone with a count of one. This rearrangement joins TRBV6-5 to TRBJ1-1; D perhaps matches TRBD1 (5 bases). The V gene lost 2 bases and the J gene lost 6 bases, with 16 bases spanning the gap. Per germline, CDR1 MNHEY and CDR2 SVGAGI. The length of the CDR3 is 15 residues. The CDR3 DNA reads TGTGCCAGCAGTTACCAACGGCCGGGGCGGTCTGAAGCTTTCTTT. Its translation: CASSYQRPGRSEAFF.

A remark on this clone: Other DNA sequences in the sample encode the same CDR3. This chain uses TRBV5-1 with TRBJ1-2; weak D call: TRBD1 (6 bases). The CDR3 is 13 residues long. CDR1 and CDR2 from the germline V gene are SGHRS and YFSETQ. The ends were cut back, 3 bases at V and 2 bases at J, with 8 bases in the middle. Here the CDR3 reads CASSSDSNYGYTF. The CDR3 nucleotides read TGCGCCAGCAGCTCGGACAGCAACTATGGCTACACCTTC.

V and J are TRBV10-3 and TRBJ2-5; no clear D gene. V lost 4 bases, J lost 5 bases, and 11 bases lay in between. Per germline, CDR1 ENHRY and CDR2 SYGVKD. The CDR3 covers 13 residues. Here the CDR3 DNA reads TGTGCCATCAGTGTGAGAGAATCTGAGACCCAGTACTTC. Translation: CAISVRESETQYF.

The chain couples TRBV15 to TRBJ2-1; TRBD2 is a possible D gene (6 bases). V shed 5 bases and J shed 5 bases, with 16 bases lying between them. The CDR3 extends over 15 amino acids. CDR1 and CDR2 from the germline V gene are LNHNV and YYDKDF (reference sequence). CDR3 in amino acids: CATSEGLTRNNEQFF. DNA for the CDR3: TGTGCCACCAGCGAAGGCCTGACTAGGAACAATGAGCAGTTCTTC.

As to this clone: This CDR3 is also generated by other DNA sequences in the sample. This chain connects TRBV5-6 to TRBJ2-7; D uncertain. The V gene's germline CDR1 is SGHDT and CDR2 YYEEEE. Deletions cut 4 bases from V and 3 bases from J, with 8 bases between. CDR3 length equals 12 residues. The CDR3 bases are TGTGCCAGCAGCCTCTTAAGCTACGAGCAGTACTTC. This sequence encodes CASSLLSYEQYF.

This chain joins TRBV18 and TRBJ2-5; 10 bases match TRBD2. Germline CDR1 reads KGHSH; CDR2 reads LQKENI. Trimming took 5 bases from V and 5 from J; bases not matched to a gene: 8. This CDR3 is 15 amino acids long. The DNA for the CDR3 is TGTGCCAGCTCAGAAACTAGCGGGAACGGGGAGACCCAGTACTTC. Protein product: CASSETSGNGETQYF.

The chain has TRBV20-1 and TRBJ2-7, with unresolved D. This CDR3 is built from 11 residues. Germline loops: CDR1 DFQATT, CDR2 SNEGSKA (reference sequence). V was clipped by 3 bases and J by 6 bases, with 9 bases between them. The CDR3, as DNA: TGCAGTGCTAGCGAGGATGCCGAGCAGTACTTC. It yields the protein CSASEDAEQYF.

This clone showed up just once. This sequence joins TRBV28 and TRBJ2-3; 13 bases are shared with TRBD2. Per germline, CDR1 MDHEN and CDR2 SYDVKM. The CDR3 is 18 amino acids. Losses at the gene ends were 5 bases for V and 5 bases for J; bases not matched to a gene: 13. The CDR3 protein is CASSLAGLAGQAGDTQYF. The CDR3 nucleotides are TGTGCCAGCAGTCTGGCGGGACTAGCGGGGCAAGCGGGAGATACGCAGTATTTT.